This T cell receptor beta chain was recorded in a study of T cell repertoires in cytomegalovirus infection (dated by TCRdb to the late 2010s). With regard to the full study: Donor HLA type was relevant to the analysis, as public TCR beta signatures indicated carriage of CMV infection together with the matching HLA type.

This clonotype was counted many times. What antigen it recognizes has not been identified. No qualities accompany the bases; no much larger clone lies one base away. Here is what the overall study found, with its caveats: The ex vivo response was dominated by HLA-C-restricted CMV-specific TCR beta clonotypes, which also provided the single most frequent clonotype in two of eight donors. Cumulative frequency of public TCR beta family members discriminated carriers of CMV infection plus the relevant HLA type in this cohort and an independent approximately 340-donor cohort.

Sequencing used an Illumina HiSeq 1500. Using fastp at Q25 and MiXCR, TCRdb reprocessed the public reads and kept productive beta chains. Records with the same CDR3 protein are collapsed into one entry carrying the most frequent genes and DNA. The sample contains around 260,000 distinct CDR3 sequences, over 8% of them found a single time. Of the sample, approximately 15% falls within the top ten clones. The CDR3 spans 16 residues, from the cysteine through the phenylalanine. Of the read, only the CDR3 DNA is kept; its 48 bases are in frame from base 1. Germline trimming: 8 bases from V, 3 bases from J; junction bases outside gene matches: 12. Based on the germline V gene, the CDR1 and CDR2 sequences are SGHTA and FQGNSA.

Sequenced sample: PBMCs. The V gene is TRBV7-2 and the J gene is TRBJ1-1; a stretch of 10 junction bases matches TRBD1. This clonotype was sampled from a human donor in good health (CMV status not recorded). Some clones in this sample may be carry-over from other donors' samples. The CDR3 amino acid sequence is: CASFRDRGGGHTEAFF. Here is the DNA: TGTGCCAGCTTCCGGGACAGGGGCGGTGGGCACACTGAAGCTTTCTTT. Here the CDR3 is joined to the reference TRBV7-2 and TRBJ1-1 genes, and the full variable domain is: GAGVSQSPSNKVTEKGKDVELRCDPISGHTALYWYRQSLGQGLEFLIYFQGNSAPDKSGLPSDRFSAERTGGSVSTLTIQRTQQEDSAVYLCASFRDRGGGHTEAFFGQGTRLTVV.